This TCR beta chain comes out of a study of T-cell memory formation after mild COVID-19. Study context: Each donor largely had its own TCR clusters.

This clonotype was counted a few times. What it binds is not known. Broader study findings: The main location of contracting CD4+ clones was CM and EM, and that of contracting CD8+ clones was EMRA. Clones that shrank (day 15 to 85) were balanced CD4/CD8, whereas later expanders leaned CD4+.

Barcoded TCR alpha and TCR beta cDNA libraries with UMIs came from 5'RACE using constant-segment primers. TCRdb called the 5' RACE reads again in MiXCR, with one record for every CDR3 protein. The data show 550,000 to 600,000 distinct CDR3 sequences, about 22% seen once. Looked up from germline, CDR1 is MGHRA and CDR2 is YSYEKL. The CDR3 runs 13 residues. Trimming cost V 3 bases and J 0 bases, with 3 bases left between them. This sequence joins TRBV4-1 and TRBJ1-3; D is unclear. The sequence was obtained from an adult woman who had mild COVID-19 (a few samples of this study predate the infection). Cell type and time point are not known. The sequencing sample was made of PBMCs or a T cell subset sorted from them (not recorded which). CDR3 sequence reads: CASSHASGNTIYF. DNA of the CDR3: TGCGCCAGCAGCCATGCCTCTGGAAACACCATATATTTT.